Included here is one T cell receptor beta chain sequence, with context. The source of the sample is a study of T cell responses to AZD1222 COVID-19 vaccine. Germline CDR1 reads MDHEN; CDR2 reads SYDVKM. Between the trimmed V and J ends, which lost 8 bases and 9 bases, there was a span of 20 bases. The CDR3 runs to 15 residues. TCRdb keeps only in-frame clones here, not all; method: immunoSEQ multiplex PCR. The sample consists of 100,000 to 120,000 clones, around 90% of them appearing once. The source of this sequence is an adult in good health. The genes are TRBV28 and TRBJ1-6; D might be TRBD1 (5 bases). The source material was peripheral blood, sampled on day 0 of AZD1222 vaccination. CDR3 coding DNA: TGTGCCAGCTTACGATCGGGGGGGGAGAGTTCACCCCTCCACTTT. Translated, it gives CASLRSGGESSPLHF.